The entry below gives a single T cell receptor (beta chain) sequence along with its context. Its target is unknown. The data belong to a study of T cells in Graves' hyperthyroidism and ophthalmopathy. Study results and caveats: Before onset, by a median of approximately 6.8 months, the model predicted ophthalmopathy.

The CDR3 has 16 amino acids. The J segment lost 2 bases and the V segment lost 6 bases, leaving 9 bases of the junction unmatched. Germline V gene data show CDR1 as LNHDA and CDR2 as SQIVND (reference sequence). For the diagnoses, clinical symptoms, serum thyroxine and TRAb, thyroid ultrasound and orbital computed tomography were used. PBMCs came from around 9.7 ml fresh peripheral blood. Amplified TCR beta CDR3 regions derived from RNA transcripts. First-round RT-PCR of the TCR CDR3 relied on the HTBI primer set. TCRdb reprocessed the multiplex PCR reads with MiXCR, giving one entry per CDR3 protein. The sample has about 560,000 distinct CDR3 sequences; over 15% are singletons.

Sample: blood. This chain joins TRBV19 and TRBJ1-4; TRBD1 matches 7 bases. The receptor was derived from a young woman with Graves' hyperthyroidism. In nucleotides, the CDR3 is TGTGCCAGTAGCAAAAACCCACAGGGGACTAATGAAAAACTGTTTTTT. Translation gives CASSKNPQGTNEKLFF.